Listed here are 12 T cell receptor beta chains from one sample, sequenced in a study of OX40 agonist ivuxolimab in advanced cancers. Assay used: immunoSEQ multiplex PCR; TCRdb lists only in-frame clones, some missing. The repertoire holds 55,000 to 90,000 clones, with around 90% as singletons. Sequenced material: CD4+ or CD8+ T cells sorted from blood, taken in a trial of the OX40 agonist ivuxolimab. These receptors were collected from an adult with an advanced solid tumor such as melanoma, head and neck, liver or kidney cancer.

The rearrangement joins TRBV10-2 to TRBJ2-5; no clear D. The V and J ends lost 0 bases and 5 bases respectively, with 4 bases between them. Germline-derived CDR1 and CDR2 are WSHSY and SAAADI. There are 12 residues in the CDR3. The CDR3 loop is CASSESGETQYF. CDR3 bases: TGCGCCAGCAGTGAGTCGGGGGAGACCCAGTACTTC.

The J gene is TRBJ1-6, the V gene TRBV7-3; 10 nucleotides line up with TRBD1. Germline V gene data show CDR1 as SGHTA and CDR2 as FQGTGA. The V gene end was trimmed by 0 bases and the J gene end by 4 bases; junction bases not matched to a gene: 0. The CDR3 is 16 residues long. CDR3: CASSLTGQGYNSPLHF. Written as DNA, the CDR3 is TGTGCCAGCAGCTTAACGGGACAGGGGTATAATTCACCCCTCCACTTT.

The rearrangement joins TRBV5-6 to TRBJ1-3, with D unresolved. Germline V lookup: CDR1 SGHDT, CDR2 YYEEEE. This CDR3 has 16 amino acids. The ends were cut back, 4 bases at V and 2 bases at J, with 16 bases in the middle. Written as DNA, the CDR3 is TGTGCCAGCAGCGCCAGACTGGGGAAGGCTGGAAACACCATATATTTT. It yields the protein CASSARLGKAGNTIYF.

The chain carries TRBV7-2 and TRBJ2-7; TRBD2 agrees at 11 bases. V lost 1 base and J lost 0; bases outside the gene matches: 5. The CDR3 sequence is 17 residues long. Germline CDR1 is SGHTA and CDR2 is FQGNSA. The CDR3 reads CASSLVGSGGASYEQYF. The CDR3 bases are TGTGCCAGCAGCTTAGTTGGTAGCGGGGGGGCCTCCTACGAGCAGTACTTC. The entire variable domain, with the rest obtained from reference TRBV7-2 and TRBJ2-7, is as follows: GAGVSQSPSNKVTEKGKDVELRCDPISGHTALYWYRQSLGQGLEFLIYFQGNSAPDKSGLPSDRFSAERTGGSVSTLTIQRTQQEDSAVYLCASSLVGSGGASYEQYFGPGTRLTVT.

The chain carries TRBV6-1 and TRBJ2-5, with 7 bases identical to TRBD1. Germline CDR1 and CDR2: MNHNS and SASEGT. This CDR3 has 14 amino acids. With V trimmed by 5 bases and J by 4 bases, 7 bases remained unmatched. The CDR3 DNA follows: TGTGCCAGCAGTCCGGGACAGTCGACAGAGACCCAGTACTTC. This translates into CASSPGQSTETQYF.

The rearrangement links TRBV7-2 to TRBJ2-1; 9 nucleotides agree with TRBD2. V was pared by 3 bases and J by 7 bases, with 7 bases of the junction left unmatched. This CDR3 contains 15 residues. CDR1 and CDR2 from the germline V gene are SGHTA and FQGNSA. This CDR3 is CASSLPGLAGNEQFF. In DNA, the CDR3 is TGTGCCAGCAGCTTGCCCGGGCTAGCGGGGAATGAGCAGTTCTTC.

The J gene is TRBJ1-1, the V gene TRBV29-1, with D unclear. V lost 4 bases, J lost 1 base, and 7 bases lay in between. There are 12 residues in the CDR3. Germline CDR1 SQVTM, CDR2 ANQGSEA. Written as DNA, the CDR3 is TGCAGCGTTGCCCGAGGGAACACTGAAGCTTTCTTT. Translating it yields CSVARGNTEAFF.

This sequence joins TRBV30 and TRBJ2-1; no clear D gene. Germline V gene data show CDR1 as GTSNPN and CDR2 as SVGIG (reference sequence). Trimming cost V 2 bases and J 0 bases, with 5 bases left between them. This CDR3 comprises 13 residues. The CDR3 nucleotides are TGTGCCTGGAGTACGAGCTCCTACAATGAGCAGTTCTTC. This translates into CAWSTSSYNEQFF.

V gene TRBV5-1 combines with J gene TRBJ2-7; D possibly corresponds to TRBD1 (6 bases). CDR1 is SGHRS and CDR2 is YFSETQ in the germline V gene. Trimming shortened V by 0 bases and J by 5 bases, and 9 bases separated the two germline ends. This CDR3 is built from 13 residues. DNA of the CDR3: TGCGCCAGCAGCTTGGCGACAGGAGACGAGCAGTACTTC. It translates to CASSLATGDEQYF.

This rearrangement joins TRBV11-3 to TRBJ2-1; tentative D call: TRBD1 (8 bases). The CDR3 consists of 13 residues. Trimming pared 5 bases from V and 9 bases from J, leaving 14 bases between. Germline lookup yields CDR1 SGHNT and CDR2 YENEEA. The CDR3 DNA follows: TGTGCCAGCAGCCGGACAGGGAGGGCTGAGCAGTTCTTC. Residues: CASSRTGRAEQFF.

This clone was recorded once. The chain carries TRBV9 and TRBJ2-3; D gene uncertain. The germline V gene encodes CDR1 SGDLS and CDR2 YYNGEE. The ends were cut back, 0 bases at V and 5 bases at J, with 13 bases in the middle. This CDR3 is 15 amino acids long. CDR3 in DNA: TGTGCCAGCAGCGTAGACTTGACGACCGAAGATACGCAGTATTTT. The encoded protein is CASSVDLTTEDTQYF.

CDR3 protein: CASGPTDTQYF. The DNA for the CDR3 is TGTGCCAGCGGCCCCACAGATACGCAGTATTTT. The rearrangement links TRBV6-1 to TRBJ2-3; D is undetermined. The CDR3 runs to 11 residues. V was pared by 8 bases and J by 2 bases, with 5 bases between. The germline V gene has CDR1 MNHNS and CDR2 SASEGT.